The sequence of this T cell receptor (beta chain) was determined in a study of CD8+CD57+ T cells in acquired aplastic anemia. Study summary: The DNA of sorted CD4+ and CD8+ cells averaged approximately 3.4 ug. An average of roughly 10 million reads for CD4+ cells was obtained from healthy donors.

Study outcomes and limitations: No significant difference in CD8+ Simpson's diversity was found between patients and controls.

This clonotype was recorded many times. Antigen: not known. Germline values: CDR1 SQVTM, CDR2 ANQGSEA. V was clipped by 6 bases and J by 3 bases, with 24 bases between them. This CDR3 has 18 amino acids. Investigators profiled TCR beta VDJ and CDR3 from genomic DNA template. TCRdb re-analysed the reads in MiXCR, keeping a single row per CDR3 protein. Altogether 55,000 to 80,000 distinct CDR3 sequences are present, approximately 51% being singletons, with the ten largest covering about 8.3%. The V gene is TRBV29-1, the J gene TRBJ2-6; no clear D gene. Sequencing was carried out using sorted CD4+, CD8+, or CD8+CD57+ T cells (not recorded which) from PBMCs. This TCR was recovered from a human donor in good health, serving as a control. CDR3 residues: CSVTGEDQTTGGANVLTF. CDR3 DNA: TGCAGCGTCACTGGAGAGGACCAAACAACCGGTGGGGCCAACGTCCTGACTTTC. The full variable domain, rest sourced from reference TRBV29-1 and TRBJ2-6, is SAVISQKPSRDICQRGTSLTIQCQVDSQVTMMFWYRQQPGQSLTLIATANQGSEATYESGFVIDKFPISRPNLTFSTLTVSNMSPEDSSIYLCSVTGEDQTTGGANVLTFGAGSRLTVL.